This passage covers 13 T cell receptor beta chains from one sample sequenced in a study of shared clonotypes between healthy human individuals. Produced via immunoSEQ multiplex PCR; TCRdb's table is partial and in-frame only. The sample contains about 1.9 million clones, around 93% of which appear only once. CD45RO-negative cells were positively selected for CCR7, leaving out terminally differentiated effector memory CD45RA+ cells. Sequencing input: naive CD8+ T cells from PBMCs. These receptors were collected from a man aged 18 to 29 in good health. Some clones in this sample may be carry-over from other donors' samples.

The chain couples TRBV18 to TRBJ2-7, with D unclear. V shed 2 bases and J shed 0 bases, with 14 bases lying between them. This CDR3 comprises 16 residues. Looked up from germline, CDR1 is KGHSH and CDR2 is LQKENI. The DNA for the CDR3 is TGTGCCAGCTCACCAGAAGTCTCGGGCAGCTCCTACGAGCAGTACTTC. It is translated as CASSPEVSGSSYEQYF.

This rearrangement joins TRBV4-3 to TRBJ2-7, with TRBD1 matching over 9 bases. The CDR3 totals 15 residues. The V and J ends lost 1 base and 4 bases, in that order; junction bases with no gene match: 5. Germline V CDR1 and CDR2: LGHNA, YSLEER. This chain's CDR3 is CASSQGGTGTYEQYF. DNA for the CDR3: TGCGCCAGCAGCCAAGGGGGGACAGGGACTTACGAGCAGTACTTC.

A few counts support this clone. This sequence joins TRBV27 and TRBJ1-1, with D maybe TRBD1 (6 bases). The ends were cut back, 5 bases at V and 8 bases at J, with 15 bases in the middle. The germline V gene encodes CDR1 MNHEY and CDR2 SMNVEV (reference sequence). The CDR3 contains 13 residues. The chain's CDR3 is CASSPTGLMEAFF. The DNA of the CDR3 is TGTGCCAGCAGTCCCACAGGGCTGATGGAAGCTTTCTTT.

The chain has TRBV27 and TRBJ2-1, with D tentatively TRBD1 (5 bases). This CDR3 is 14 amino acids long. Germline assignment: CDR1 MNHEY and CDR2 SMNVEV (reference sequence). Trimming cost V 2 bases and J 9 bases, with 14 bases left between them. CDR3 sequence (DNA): TGTGCCAGCAGTTTAAAACGGCAGGGTGGTGAGCAGTTCTTC. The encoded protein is CASSLKRQGGEQFF.

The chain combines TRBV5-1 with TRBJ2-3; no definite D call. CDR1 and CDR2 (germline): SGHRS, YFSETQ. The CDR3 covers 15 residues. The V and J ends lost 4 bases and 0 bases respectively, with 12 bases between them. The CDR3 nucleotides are TGCGCCAGCAGCCTGTGGCAGTCCAGCACAGATACGCAGTATTTT. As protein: CASSLWQSSTDTQYF.

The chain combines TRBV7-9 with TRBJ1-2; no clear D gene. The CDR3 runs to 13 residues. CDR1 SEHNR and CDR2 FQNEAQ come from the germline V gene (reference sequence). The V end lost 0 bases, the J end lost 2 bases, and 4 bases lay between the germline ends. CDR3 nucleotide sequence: TGTGCCAGCAGCTTAGCCCAGAACTATGGCTACACCTTC. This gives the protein CASSLAQNYGYTF.

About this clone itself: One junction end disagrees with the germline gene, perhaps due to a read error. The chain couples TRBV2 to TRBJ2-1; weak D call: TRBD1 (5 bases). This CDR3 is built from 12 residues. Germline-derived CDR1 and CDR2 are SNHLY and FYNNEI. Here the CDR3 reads CASCDRRAEQFF. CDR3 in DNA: TGTGCCAGCTGTGACAGAAGAGCTGAGCAGTTCTTC.

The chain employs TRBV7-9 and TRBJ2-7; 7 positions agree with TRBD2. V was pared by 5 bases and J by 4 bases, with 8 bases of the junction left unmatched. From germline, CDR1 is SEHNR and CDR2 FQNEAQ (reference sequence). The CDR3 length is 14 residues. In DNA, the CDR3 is TGTGCCAGCAGCCCCAAGCGGGGTTGGTACGAGCAGTACTTC. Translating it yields CASSPKRGWYEQYF.

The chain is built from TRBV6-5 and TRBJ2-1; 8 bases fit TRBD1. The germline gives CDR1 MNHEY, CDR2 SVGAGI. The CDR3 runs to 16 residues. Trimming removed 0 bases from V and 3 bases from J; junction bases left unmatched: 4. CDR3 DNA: TGTGCCAGCAGTTACTCGACAGGGGAGTACTACAATGAGCAGTTCTTC. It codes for CASSYSTGEYYNEQFF.

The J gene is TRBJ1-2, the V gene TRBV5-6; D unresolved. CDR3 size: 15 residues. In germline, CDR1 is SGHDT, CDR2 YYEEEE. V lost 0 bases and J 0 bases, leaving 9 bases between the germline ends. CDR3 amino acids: CASSLGEDTNYGYTF. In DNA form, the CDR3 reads TGTGCCAGCAGCTTGGGGGAGGATACTAACTATGGCTACACCTTC.

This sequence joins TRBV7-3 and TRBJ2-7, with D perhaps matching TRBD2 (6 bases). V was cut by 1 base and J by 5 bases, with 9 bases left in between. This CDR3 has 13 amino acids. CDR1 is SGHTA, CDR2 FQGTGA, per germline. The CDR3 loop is CASSLMGGDEQYF. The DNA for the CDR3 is TGTGCCAGCAGCTTAATGGGCGGGGACGAGCAGTACTTC.

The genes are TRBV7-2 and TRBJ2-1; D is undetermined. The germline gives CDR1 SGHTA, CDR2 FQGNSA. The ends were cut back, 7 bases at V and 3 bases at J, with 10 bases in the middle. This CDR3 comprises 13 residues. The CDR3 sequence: CASTRADYNEQFF. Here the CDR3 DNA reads TGTGCCAGCACTCGCGCCGACTACAATGAGCAGTTCTTC. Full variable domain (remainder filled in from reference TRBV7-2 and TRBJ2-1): GAGVSQSPSNKVTEKGKDVELRCDPISGHTALYWYRQSLGQGLEFLIYFQGNSAPDKSGLPSDRFSAERTGGSVSTLTIQRTQQEDSAVYLCASTRADYNEQFFGPGTRLTVL.

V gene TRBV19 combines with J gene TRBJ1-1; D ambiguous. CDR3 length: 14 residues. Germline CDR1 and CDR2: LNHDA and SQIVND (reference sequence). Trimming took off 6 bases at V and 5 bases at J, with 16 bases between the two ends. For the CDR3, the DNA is TGTGCCAGTAGCCCACCCTGGGTGGATACTGAAGCTTTCTTT. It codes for CASSPPWVDTEAFF.